The next 19 T cell receptor beta chains were all read from a single sample in a study of Ad26.COV2.S vaccination and SARS-CoV-2 variants. As for treatment: some 19 received Ad26.COV2.S at low or high dose, single or two shots; 5 received placebo; per-sample allocation not given. Specimen acquisition occurred on day 63 following the initial vaccine or placebo injection. Method: immunoSEQ multiplex PCR; TCRdb's copy keeps in-frame clones and lacks some. This repertoire shows 440,000 or so clones, 90% found once; its top ten account for around 4.5%. The material was peripheral blood, obtained in a trial of Ad26.COV2.S vaccine versus placebo. The source of these receptors is a person between 18 and 65 years old who received the Ad26.COV2.S COVID-19 vaccine or a placebo.

This chain's CDR3 is CASSLILKTGSYEQYF. The CDR3 DNA sequence: TGTGCCAGCAGTTTGATCCTCAAGACAGGTTCCTACGAGCAGTACTTC. This chain links TRBV28 with TRBJ2-7; possibly TRBD1 for D (6 bases). In germline, CDR1 is MDHEN, CDR2 SYDVKM. V lost 3 bases and J 1 base, leaving 16 bases between the germline ends. This CDR3 has 16 residues.

The rearrangement joins TRBV29-1 to TRBJ1-2; 8 bases align to TRBD1. Trimming at V came to 6 bases and at J to 4 bases, leaving 7 bases not matched to a gene. Germline V gene data show CDR1 as SQVTM and CDR2 as ANQGSEA. The CDR3 runs to 13 residues. In nucleotides, the CDR3 is TGCAGCGTCTCAGGGGGCTGGGGCTATGGCTACACCTTC. Its protein product is CSVSGGWGYGYTF.

V is TRBV5-1 and J is TRBJ2-7; 7 nucleotides line up with TRBD2. Losses at the gene ends were 0 bases for V and 2 bases for J; bases not matched to a gene: 5. This CDR3 has 15 residues. Germline V gene lookup returns CDR1 SGHRS and CDR2 YFSETQ. The CDR3 nucleotides read TGCGCCAGCAGCTTGGTGTTGGGGAGGGCCTACGAGCAGTACTTC. This translates into CASSLVLGRAYEQYF.

The chain has TRBV7-2 and TRBJ2-1; 9 bases match TRBD1. In germline, CDR1 is SGHTA, CDR2 FQGNSA. This CDR3 is 16 amino acids long. Trimming cost V 1 base and J 1 base; bases outside gene matches: 2. The DNA of the CDR3 is TGTGCCAGCAGCTTAGGGGGACAGGGTTCCTACAATGAGCAGTTCTTC. Its translation is CASSLGGQGSYNEQFF. Supplemented by reference TRBV7-2 and TRBJ2-1, the full variable domain reads GAGVSQSPSNKVTEKGKDVELRCDPISGHTALYWYRQSLGQGLEFLIYFQGNSAPDKSGLPSDRFSAERTGGSVSTLTIQRTQQEDSAVYLCASSLGGQGSYNEQFFGPGTRLTVL.

This clone appeared once. The rearrangement joins TRBV5-4 to TRBJ2-7; D is perhaps TRBD1 (5 bases). The V and J ends lost 0 bases and 7 bases respectively, with 17 bases between them. The V gene's germline CDR1 is SGHNT and CDR2 YYREEE (reference sequence). This CDR3 region has 15 residues. The CDR3 spells CASSLVGSRAVEQYF. The CDR3 region has the DNA TGTGCCAGCAGCTTGGTAGGTAGCAGGGCTGTAGAGCAGTACTTC.

The chain is built from TRBV28 and TRBJ1-1; D unclear. Trimming shortened V by 5 bases and J by 6 bases, and 13 bases separated the two germline ends. Germline CDR1 reads MDHEN; CDR2 reads SYDVKM. The CDR3 length is 13 residues. The chain's CDR3 is CASSPPFGAEAFF. The CDR3 nucleotides are TGTGCCAGCAGTCCTCCCTTCGGCGCTGAAGCTTTCTTT.

V gene TRBV27 combines with J gene TRBJ2-1, with D uncertain. The CDR3 totals 14 residues. Germline CDR1 is MNHEY and CDR2 is SMNVEV (reference sequence). The germline V and J ends were trimmed by 7 bases and 0 bases, with 10 bases remaining between them. The CDR3 loop reads CASTQLSSYNEQFF. CDR3 nucleotide sequence: TGTGCCAGCACGCAACTGAGCTCCTACAATGAGCAGTTCTTC.

In this sample, this clone turned up once. V gene TRBV21-1 combines with J gene TRBJ2-1; the table's D call, TRBD1, was not checked against the DNA. TRBV21-1 is flagged as a pseudogene. The CDR3 is 15 residues long. The DNA for the CDR3 is TGTGCCAGCAGCATGGGACAGGGGGCGGGCGATGAGCAGTTCTTC. It codes for CASSMGQGAGDEQFF.

The gene calls are TRBV5-5 and TRBJ1-2; weak D call: TRBD1 (5 bases). V lost 4 bases and J lost 3, with 22 bases in between. This CDR3 is 17 amino acids long. Germline V gene data show CDR1 as SGHKS and CDR2 as YYEKEE (reference sequence). The CDR3 sequence: CASSIDRQLRKDYGYTF. CDR3 bases: TGTGCCAGCAGCATCGACAGACAGCTCCGGAAGGACTATGGCTACACCTTC.

J is TRBJ2-1 and V is TRBV11-2, with 16 bases fitting TRBD2. V trimming: 5 bases; J trimming: 6 bases; junction bases outside the gene matches: 4. The CDR3 has 16 amino acids. From germline, CDR1 is SGHAT and CDR2 FQNNGV. The CDR3 nucleotides are TGTGCCAGCAGCCCGGGGACTAGCGGGAGGGTCAATGAGCAGTTCTTC. Its translation: CASSPGTSGRVNEQFF.

Comments on this clone: Other DNA sequences from this sample encode an identical CDR3 as well. J is TRBJ2-7 and V is TRBV15, with D maybe TRBD1 (7 bases). Germline V gene lookup returns CDR1 LNHNV and CDR2 YYDKDF (reference sequence). Trimming stripped 1 base from V and 2 bases from J, with 12 bases between. This CDR3 has 15 residues. For the CDR3, the DNA is TGTGCCACCAGCAGAGGACAGGGAGGCACCTACGAGCAGTACTTC. The encoded protein is CATSRGQGGTYEQYF.

V is TRBV29-1 and J is TRBJ2-5; D is unresolved. The CDR3 extends over 11 amino acids. Trimming took off 3 bases at V and 2 bases at J, with 4 bases between the two ends. Germline V gene sequence: CDR1 SQVTM, CDR2 ANQGSEA. CDR3 sequence: CSVEGQETQYF. CDR3 nucleotides: TGCAGCGTTGAGGGACAAGAGACCCAGTACTTC.

The chain joins TRBV6-5 to TRBJ1-3, with no clear D. With 0 bases removed from V and 1 base from J, the gap between germline ends came to 7 bases. The CDR3 loop spans 15 amino acids. The germline gives CDR1 MNHEY, CDR2 SVGAGI. CDR3 nucleotide sequence: TGTGCCAGCAGTTACTCGAGGGAATCTGGAAACACCATATATTTT. Amino acids: CASSYSRESGNTIYF.

The rearrangement joins TRBV4-3 to TRBJ2-1, with 8 positions matching TRBD2. Germline V CDR1 and CDR2: LGHNA, YSLEER. The CDR3 sequence is 17 residues long. V gave up 0 bases and J gave up 4 bases; unmatched junction bases: 8. CDR3 residues: CASSQDPVGRGYNEQFF. The CDR3 DNA is TGCGCCAGCAGCCAAGATCCGGTCGGGAGGGGGTACAATGAGCAGTTCTTC.

The rearrangement uses TRBV7-8 and TRBJ2-1; maybe TRBD1 (5 bases). Germline-derived CDR1 and CDR2 are SGHVS and FQNEAQ. The CDR3 contains 14 residues. The ends were cut back, 1 base at V and 7 bases at J, with 11 bases in the middle. CDR3 residues: CASSLVRVGNEQFF. CDR3 in DNA: TGTGCCAGCAGCTTAGTCAGGGTAGGAAATGAGCAGTTCTTC. The full variable domain, rest sourced from reference TRBV7-8 and TRBJ2-1, is GAGVSQSPRYKVAKRGQDVALRCDPISGHVSLFWYQQALGQGPEFLTYFQNEAQLDKSGLPSDRFFAERPEGSVSTLKIQRTQQEDSAVYLCASSLVRVGNEQFFGPGTRLTVL.

The chain recombines TRBV5-1 with TRBJ2-7; 10 bases are shared with TRBD2. Germline values: CDR1 SGHRS, CDR2 YFSETQ. The J segment lost 6 bases and the V segment lost 3 bases, leaving 15 bases of the junction unmatched. This CDR3 spans 17 amino acids. The chain's CDR3 is CASSSFSSGSRRGEQYF. DNA for the CDR3: TGCGCCAGCAGCTCATTTTCTAGCGGGAGCAGAAGAGGCGAGCAGTACTTC.

The CDR3 DNA reads as TGTGCCAGCAGCCCTCATTGGGAGGGGCGAACTAACTATGGCTACACCTTC. It specifies CASSPHWEGRTNYGYTF. This sequence joins TRBV4-2 and TRBJ1-2; D is perhaps TRBD1 (5 bases). This CDR3 has 17 residues. Looked up from germline, CDR1 is LGHNA and CDR2 is YNFKEQ. V lost 4 bases and J lost 0, with 18 bases in between.

The V and J genes are TRBV3-1 (or the pseudogene TRBV3-2) and TRBJ1-6, with 7 bases that match TRBD1. The CDR3 spans 15 residues. With 2 bases clipped from V and 5 bases from J, the junction kept 3 bases outside the gene matches. Germline CDR1 reads LGHDT; CDR2 reads YNNKEL (reference sequence). CDR3 bases: TGTGCCAGCAGCCAAAGAGGACAGGATAATTCACCCCTCCACTTT. Encoded protein: CASSQRGQDNSPLHF.

This rearrangement joins TRBV27 to TRBJ2-5, with 8 bases lining up with TRBD1. The CDR3 totals 17 residues. From germline, CDR1 is MNHEY and CDR2 SMNVEV (reference sequence). V lost 5 bases to trimming and J lost 2 bases; unmatched junction nucleotides: 13. CDR3 amino acids: CASSAYATTGGQETQYF. The CDR3 bases are TGTGCCAGCAGTGCTTATGCCACTACAGGGGGACAAGAGACCCAGTACTTC.